Reported below is one TCR beta chain. What it recognizes is unknown. Data came from immunoSEQ multiplex PCR; TCRdb stores just in-frame clones and leaves some out. The sample yields roughly 11,000 clones, just under 95% seen once. The data are from a study of T cells in narcolepsy. Study information: Patients with NT1 or NT2 and healthy control donors were enrolled.

This CDR3 is built from 13 residues. V was pared by 3 bases and J by 7 bases, with 10 bases between. The germline V gene has CDR1 LNHDA and CDR2 SQIVND (reference sequence). Study findings and constraints: Autoreactive clonotypes reportedly recurred in blood of same and different patients, not controls.

The source is a human donor with narcolepsy. The chain recombines TRBV19 with TRBJ1-5; D is ambiguous. The sequenced sample consisted of CD45RA- memory CD4+ T cells from PBMCs. CDR3: CASSISAGQPQHF. The CDR3 DNA sequence: TGTGCCAGTAGTATTTCCGCAGGACAGCCCCAGCATTTT.